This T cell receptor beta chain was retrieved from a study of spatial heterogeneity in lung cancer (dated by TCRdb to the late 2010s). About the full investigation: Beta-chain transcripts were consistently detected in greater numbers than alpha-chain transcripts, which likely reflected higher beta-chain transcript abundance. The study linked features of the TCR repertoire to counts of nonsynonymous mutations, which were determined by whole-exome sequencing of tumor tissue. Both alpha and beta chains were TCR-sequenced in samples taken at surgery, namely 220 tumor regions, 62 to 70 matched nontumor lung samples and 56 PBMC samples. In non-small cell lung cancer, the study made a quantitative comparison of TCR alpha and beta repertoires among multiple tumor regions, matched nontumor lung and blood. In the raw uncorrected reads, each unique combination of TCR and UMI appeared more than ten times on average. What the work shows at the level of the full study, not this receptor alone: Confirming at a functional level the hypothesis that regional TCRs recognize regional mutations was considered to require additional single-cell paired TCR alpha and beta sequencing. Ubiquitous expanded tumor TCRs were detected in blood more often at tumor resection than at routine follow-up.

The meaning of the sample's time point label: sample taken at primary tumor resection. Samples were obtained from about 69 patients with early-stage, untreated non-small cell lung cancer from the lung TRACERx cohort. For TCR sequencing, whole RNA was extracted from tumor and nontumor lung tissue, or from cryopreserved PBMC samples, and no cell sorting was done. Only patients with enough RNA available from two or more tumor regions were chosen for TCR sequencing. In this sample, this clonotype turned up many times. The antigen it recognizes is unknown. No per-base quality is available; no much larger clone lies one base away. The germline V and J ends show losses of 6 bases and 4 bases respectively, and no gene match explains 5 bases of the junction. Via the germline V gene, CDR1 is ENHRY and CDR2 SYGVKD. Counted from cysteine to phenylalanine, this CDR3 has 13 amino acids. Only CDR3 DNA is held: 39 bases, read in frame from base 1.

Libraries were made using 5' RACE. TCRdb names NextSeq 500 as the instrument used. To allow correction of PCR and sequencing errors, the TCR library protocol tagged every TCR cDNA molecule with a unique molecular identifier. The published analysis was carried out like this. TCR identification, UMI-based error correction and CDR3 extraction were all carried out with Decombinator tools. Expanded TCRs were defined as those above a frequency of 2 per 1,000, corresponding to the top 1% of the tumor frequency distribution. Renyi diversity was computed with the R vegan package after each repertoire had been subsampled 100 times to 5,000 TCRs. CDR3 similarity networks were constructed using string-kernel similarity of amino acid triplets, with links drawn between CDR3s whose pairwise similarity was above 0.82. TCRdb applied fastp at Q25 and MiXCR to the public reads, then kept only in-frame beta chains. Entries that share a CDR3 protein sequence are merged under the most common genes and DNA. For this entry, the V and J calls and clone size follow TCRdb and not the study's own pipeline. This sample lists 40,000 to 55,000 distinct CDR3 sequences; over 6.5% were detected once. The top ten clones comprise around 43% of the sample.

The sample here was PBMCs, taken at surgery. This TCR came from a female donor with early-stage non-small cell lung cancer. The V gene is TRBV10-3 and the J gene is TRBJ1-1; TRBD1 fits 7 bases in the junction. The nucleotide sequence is TGTGCCATCAGGGGTCGGGACAGCACTGAAGCTTTCTTT. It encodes CAIRGRDSTEAFF.